Sequencing of this T cell receptor (beta chain) was carried out in a study of cytomegalovirus exposure and HLA in healthy donors. Turning to the study itself: The Caucasian-associated ancestry cluster held over 65% of more than 350 genotyped donors.

As regards this clone: The antigen remains unidentified.

The study, taken as a whole, reports: Looking again later, the authors saw that most CMV-associated TCR beta chains seemed HLA-restricted. After further analysis at a later stage, 15,000 to 20,000 TCR beta sequences were associated with HLA alleles at 0.05 false discovery rate.

The germline V gene has CDR1 SGHKS and CDR2 YYEKEE (reference sequence). The V and J ends lost 4 bases and 8 bases, in that order; junction bases with no gene match: 8. The CDR3 runs 15 residues. Primers included in the PCR were 60 Vbeta and 13 Jbeta primers. Produced via immunoSEQ multiplex PCR; TCRdb's table is partial and in-frame only. The sample has around 150,000 clones; over 70% are singletons. Donors sampled were nominally healthy, though unrecorded immune exposures were likely. The TCR comes from a man aged 18-30 years in good health and CMV-seropositive. The rearrangement uses TRBV5-5 and TRBJ1-6, with 8 nucleotides matching TRBD1. Material: PBMCs. The CDR3 here is CASSPRQGRDSPLHF. For the CDR3, the DNA is TGTGCCAGCAGCCCGCGACAGGGGAGAGATTCACCCCTCCACTTT. The complete variable domain, with remaining parts taken from reference TRBV5-5 and TRBJ1-6, reads DAGVTQSPTHLIKTRGQQVTLRCSPISGHKSVSWYQQVLGQGPQFIFQYYEKEERGRGNFPDRFSARQFPNYSSELNVNALLLGDSALYLCASSPRQGRDSPLHFGNGTRLTVT.